A single sample is the source of the 23 T cell receptor beta chains below, sequenced in a study of cytomegalovirus exposure and HLA in healthy donors. This PCR relied on a set of 60 Vbeta primers and 13 Jbeta primers. Profiled with immunoSEQ multiplex PCR; TCRdb holds only in-frame clones, not every one. The table includes 120,000 to 150,000 clones, 65% to 85% detected once. Sample: PBMCs. These receptors were taken from a woman in her thirties or forties in good health and CMV-seropositive.

This clone was counted a few times. The chain recombines TRBV6-5 with TRBJ2-7; 11 bases line up with TRBD1. V trimming: 1 base; J trimming: 6 bases; junction bases outside the gene matches: 8. Germline V gene lookup returns CDR1 MNHEY and CDR2 SVGAGI. The CDR3 length is 16 residues. CDR3 DNA: TGTGCCAGCAGTTACTTTGTAGGGACAGGGGGAAGCGAGCAGTACTTC. Translating gives CASSYFVGTGGSEQYF.

This chain uses TRBV10-1 with TRBJ1-2; the match to TRBD1 covers 8 bases. Germline trimming cut 6 bases from V and 4 bases from J; bases unmatched to any gene: 10. The CDR3 is 15 amino acids. The germline gives CDR1 WNHNN, CDR2 SYGVQD (reference sequence). The CDR3 sequence is CASSPGTGAPYGYTF. The CDR3 bases are TGCGCCAGCAGCCCGGGGACAGGAGCTCCCTATGGCTACACCTTC.

This sequence joins TRBV5-1 and TRBJ2-4, with 12 bases aligning to TRBD2. J lost 0 bases, V lost 1 base, and 5 bases had no gene match. Germline V gene data show CDR1 as SGHRS and CDR2 as YFSETQ. CDR3 size: 18 residues. CDR3 bases: TGCGCCAGCAGCTTGCTAGCGGGGGGGCCCATAGCCAAAAACATTCAGTACTTC. This encodes CASSLLAGGPIAKNIQYF.

The chain joins TRBV5-6 to TRBJ1-2, with 11 nucleotides matching TRBD1. Losses at the gene ends were 5 bases for V and 4 bases for J; bases not matched to a gene: 4. Germline lookup yields CDR1 SGHDT and CDR2 YYEEEE. The CDR3 is 14 residues long. CDR3 sequence reads: CASRDRGRGYGYTF. CDR3 bases: TGTGCCAGCAGGGACAGGGGGCGAGGCTATGGCTACACCTTC. Supplemented by reference TRBV5-6 and TRBJ1-2, the full variable domain reads DAGVTQSPTHLIKTRGQQVTLRCSPKSGHDTVSWYQQALGQGPQFIFQYYEEEERQRGNFPDRFSGHQFPNYSSELNVNALLLGDSALYLCASRDRGRGYGYTFGSGTRLTVV.

This chain joins TRBV7-9 and TRBJ2-1; the match to TRBD2 covers 11 bases. V shed 4 bases and J 8 bases; nucleotides not matched to a gene: 10. Germline-derived CDR1 and CDR2 are SEHNR and FQNEAQ (reference sequence). CDR3 size: 16 residues. The CDR3 region is CASSSPVAGGLDEQFF. The DNA for the CDR3 is TGTGCCAGCAGCTCCCCCGTAGCGGGGGGGCTCGATGAGCAGTTCTTC.

V gene TRBV7-9 combines with J gene TRBJ2-1; 10 bases line up with TRBD2. Trimming at V came to 4 bases and at J to 5 bases, leaving 5 bases not matched to a gene. Germline V gene lookup returns CDR1 SEHNR and CDR2 FQNEAQ (reference sequence). The CDR3 is made up of 15 amino acids. CDR3 residues: CASSSGTSDNNEQFF. CDR3 DNA: TGTGCCAGCAGCTCCGGGACTAGCGACAACAATGAGCAGTTCTTC.

The chain carries TRBV7-2 and TRBJ2-1, with 13 bases matching TRBD2. Trimming cost V 7 bases and J 2 bases; bases outside gene matches: 8. This CDR3 is built from 17 residues. Germline V gives CDR1 SGHTA, CDR2 FQGNSA. CDR3 in DNA: TGTGCCAGCATCCTTAGGGGACTAGCGGGGACCTACAATGAGCAGTTCTTC. It encodes CASILRGLAGTYNEQFF.

This chain links TRBV7-9 with TRBJ2-5; 7 bases align to TRBD2. V shed 6 bases, J shed 0 bases, and the junction held 7 bases outside the gene matches. CDR1 and CDR2 from the germline V gene are SEHNR and FQNEAQ (reference sequence). The CDR3 length is 15 residues. The CDR3 loop is CASSLGGGDQETQYF. The CDR3, as DNA: TGTGCCAGCAGTTTGGGGGGGGGAGACCAAGAGACCCAGTACTTC.

This sequence joins TRBV27 and TRBJ2-6; 11 nucleotides agree with TRBD1. Per germline, CDR1 MNHEY and CDR2 SMNVEV (reference sequence). This CDR3 has 19 amino acids. The V gene end was trimmed by 0 bases and the J gene end by 3 bases; junction bases not matched to a gene: 7. The DNA for the CDR3 is TGTGCCAGCAGTTTATCTGTGGACAGGGGGCGCGGTGGGGCCAACGTCCTGACTTTC. This encodes CASSLSVDRGRGGANVLTF.

The chain employs TRBV25-1 and TRBJ2-2; D is ambiguous. Per germline, CDR1 MGHDK and CDR2 SYGVNS. This CDR3 has 15 amino acids. V gave up 2 bases and J gave up 4 bases, with 11 bases separating them. CDR3 in DNA: TGTGCCAGCAGTGAAACCGGAGTAGCCACCGGGGAGCTGTTTTTT. Its translation: CASSETGVATGELFF. The whole variable domain, filled in from reference TRBV25-1 and TRBJ2-2, reads EADIYQTPRYLVIGTGKKITLECSQTMGHDKMYWYQQDPGMELHLIHYSYGVNSTEKGDLSSESTVSRIRTEHFPLTLESARPSHTSQYLCASSETGVATGELFFGEGSRLTVL.

V gene TRBV13 combines with J gene TRBJ1-2, with TRBD1 identical over 7 bases. Trimming removed 5 bases from V and 1 base from J; junction bases left unmatched: 7. This CDR3 is 15 amino acids long. Per the germline V gene, CDR1 is PRHDT and CDR2 is FYEKMQ (reference sequence). The CDR3: CASSTDRQGNYGYTF. CDR3 DNA: TGTGCCAGCAGCACCGACAGACAGGGTAACTATGGCTACACCTTC.

This rearrangement joins TRBV28 to TRBJ1-2; 9 bases fit TRBD1. Per the germline V gene, CDR1 is MDHEN and CDR2 is SYDVKM. V was clipped by 3 bases and J by 4 bases; unmatched bases: 6. The CDR3 length is 15 residues. The CDR3 region has the DNA TGTGCCAGCAGTTTTAGTGACAGGGGGTCCTATGGCTACACCTTC. Translating it yields CASSFSDRGSYGYTF.

The chain uses TRBV27 and TRBJ2-5; D is perhaps TRBD2 (5 bases). The germline V gene encodes CDR1 MNHEY and CDR2 SMNVEV (reference sequence). The V end was cut by 6 bases, the J end by 5 bases, with 19 bases between. The CDR3 covers 15 residues. The CDR3: CASREGLSMWETQYF. Written as DNA, the CDR3 is TGTGCCAGCAGGGAAGGACTTTCCATGTGGGAGACCCAGTACTTC.

This clone was detected once. This rearrangement joins TRBV6-5 to TRBJ1-2; TRBD1 might be the D (6 bases). The length of the CDR3 is 15 residues. The V end was cut by 5 bases, the J end by 2 bases, with 15 bases between. Germline V CDR1 and CDR2: MNHEY, SVGAGI. CDR3 sequence (DNA): TGTGCCAGCAGTCTAAAGGGGGGGGCCAACTATGGCTACACCTTC. Translating gives CASSLKGGANYGYTF.

This chain joins TRBV4-1 and TRBJ2-5; D is undetermined. V lost 4 bases, J lost 1 base, and 7 bases lay in between. The CDR3 runs to 13 residues. The germline V gene has CDR1 MGHRA and CDR2 YSYEKL. This CDR3 reads CASSRGPQETQYF. In DNA, the CDR3 is TGCGCCAGCAGCCGAGGTCCCCAAGAGACCCAGTACTTC.

The genes are TRBV6-5 and TRBJ1-2; D is unclear. V was pared by 5 bases and J by 8 bases, with 18 bases between. Germline-derived CDR1 and CDR2 are MNHEY and SVGAGI. The length of the CDR3 is 14 residues. The CDR3 DNA sequence: TGTGCCAGCAGTCCGACCACCCCCAGGTGGGGCTACACCTTC. The encoded protein is CASSPTTPRWGYTF.

The rearrangement joins TRBV6-1 to TRBJ1-5; perhaps TRBD1 as D (6 bases). V shed 6 bases and J shed 7 bases, with 13 bases lying between them. CDR3 size: 13 residues. In germline, CDR1 is MNHNS, CDR2 SASEGT. CDR3 coding DNA: TGTGCCAGCAGGATAGGACAGTTCCAGCCCCAGCATTTT. It translates to CASRIGQFQPQHF.

The gene calls are TRBV19 and TRBJ1-3; D ambiguous. The CDR3 covers 14 residues. Looked up from germline, CDR1 is LNHDA and CDR2 is SQIVND (reference sequence). With 3 bases removed from V and 0 bases from J, the gap between germline ends came to 6 bases. The CDR3 nucleotides are TGTGCCAGTAGTATCCGGAGCTCTGGAAACACCATATATTTT. Translating it yields CASSIRSSGNTIYF.

This chain uses TRBV6-5 with TRBJ1-2, with D unresolved. V was clipped by 6 bases and J by 5 bases, with 13 bases between them. This CDR3 has 13 residues. Germline V gives CDR1 MNHEY, CDR2 SVGAGI. CDR3 sequence (DNA): TGTGCCAGCAGCCGAGGGATGATTTATGGCTACACCTTC. Translated, it gives CASSRGMIYGYTF.

The V call is TRBV23-1, the J call TRBJ1-2; D gene uncertain. TRBV23-1 is filed as an ORF, its function uncertain. Trimming took 4 bases from V and 7 from J, leaving 16 bases between them. The CDR3 covers 14 residues. CDR3 DNA: TGCGCCAGCAGTCCCCAAGGCGAGGGCCGTGGCTACACCTTC. Translated, it gives CASSPQGEGRGYTF.

This chain connects TRBV5-1 to TRBJ2-5; 8 bases match TRBD2. The germline V gene has CDR1 SGHRS and CDR2 YFSETQ. The V gene end was trimmed by 0 bases and the J gene end by 4 bases; junction bases not matched to a gene: 8. CDR3 length: 16 amino acids. The CDR3 bases are TGCGCCAGCAGCTTGGCGGGGGGGGCCGTGGTAGAGACCCAGTACTTC. It specifies CASSLAGGAVVETQYF.

This clone was counted a single time. The chain carries TRBV27 and TRBJ1-6; D perhaps matches TRBD1 (6 bases). Germline values: CDR1 MNHEY, CDR2 SMNVEV (reference sequence). The CDR3 sequence is 14 residues long. V was trimmed by 4 bases and J by 4 bases, leaving 8 bases between them. The CDR3 DNA reads TGTGCCAGCAGTTACGGACAGTATAATTCACCCCTCCACTTT. Protein product: CASSYGQYNSPLHF.

The gene calls are TRBV5-1 and TRBJ2-1, with D uncertain. Trimming took off 5 bases at V and 6 bases at J, with 9 bases between the two ends. CDR1 SGHRS and CDR2 YFSETQ come from the germline V gene. The CDR3 runs to 12 residues. This CDR3 reads CASRPQANEQFF. CDR3 DNA sequence: TGCGCCAGCAGGCCTCAGGCCAATGAGCAGTTCTTC.